This T cell receptor beta chain stems from a study of T-cell reconstitution after alpha-beta-depleted transplantation in children. Study-wide points: From newly produced T cells came most of the T-cell counts and diversity one year after transplant. Expanded graft clones, several hundred of them, were reportedly the source of alpha-beta T cells about two months after transplant. Elevated TCRbeta diversity at day 60 was traced, in some patients, to surviving recipient T cells and thymic progenitors.

The length of the CDR3 is 14 residues. V shed 5 bases and J shed 6 bases, with 14 bases lying between them. Regarding this clonotype: Antigen specificity is unknown.

Library preparation (for TCRbeta) was performed with unique molecular identifiers. MiXCR was run by TCRdb on the PCR reads, yielding one entry per CDR3 protein. The table has some 440,000 distinct CDR3 sequences, roughly 15% seen once. This TCR derives from a boy in the first two years of life who had a stem cell transplant for Wiskott-Aldrich syndrome, so the T cells may come from the graft donor. The sample here was PBMCs, mostly from graft donor cells, taken 360 days after TCRalphabeta/CD19-depleted stem cell transplant. The gene calls are TRBV12-3 or TRBV12-4 and TRBJ1-5, with TRBD1 as a possible D gene (5 bases). The chain's CDR3 is CASSRGRGAQPQHF. CDR3 bases: TGTGCCAGCAGTAGGGGCCGGGGAGCTCAGCCCCAGCATTTT.